The 4 T cell receptor beta chains in this list originate from one sample, sequenced in a study of patients and donors after allogeneic stem cell transplantation (dated by TCRdb to about 2020). Libraries were built with RT-PCR. The listed sequencing device is NextSeq 550. TCRdb reworked the public reads: Q25 trimming with fastp, MiXCR clone assembly, productive beta chains retained. Each CDR3 protein appears once, grouped with its most common genes and DNA. The sample has 150,000 to 200,000 distinct CDR3 sequences on record, 30% of them singletons. Of the sample, 3.2% is held by the ten largest clones. The specimen sequenced was blood, either unsorted or a sorted T cell fraction (not recorded which). The receptor source for this set is a human donor who was either an allogeneic HSCT recipient or a stem cell or donor lymphocyte infusion donor (not recorded which). It is not recorded whose cells these are; they may come from a transplant donor.

This chain joins TRBV28 and TRBJ2-1; the D gene could be TRBD1 or TRBD2 (5 bases each). Looked up from germline, CDR1 is MDHEN and CDR2 is SYDVKM. V was clipped by 1 base and J by 5 bases, with 18 bases between them. The CDR3 is made up of 17 amino acids. The CDR3 protein is CASSLFLGLGGNNEQFF. DNA for the CDR3: TGTGCCAGCAGTTTATTCCTGGGGCTAGGAGGTAACAATGAGCAGTTCTTC.

The gene calls are TRBV4-3 and TRBJ1-2; D might be TRBD1 (5 bases). Germline V CDR1 and CDR2: LGHNA, YSLEER. This CDR3 contains 18 residues. V was shortened by 2 bases and J by 4 bases, with 23 bases between the two germline ends. The CDR3 bases are TGCGCCAGCAGCCAATTGTATACCCAGGGCGGCCTGGGCTATGGCTACACCTTC. Translating gives CASSQLYTQGGLGYGYTF.

The V and J genes are TRBV5-6 and TRBJ1-2; tentative D call: TRBD1 (6 bases). CDR3 length: 14 amino acids. Germline V gene data show CDR1 as SGHDT and CDR2 as YYEEEE. V was cut by 4 bases and J by 4 bases, with 14 bases left in between. This CDR3 is CASSPGQLFYGYTF. The CDR3 DNA sequence: TGTGCCAGCAGCCCCGGACAGCTTTTCTATGGCTACACCTTC.

This clonotype was counted only a few times. The chain uses TRBV7-2 and TRBJ1-1; 7 nucleotides match TRBD1. The J segment lost 5 bases and the V segment lost 1 base, leaving 7 bases of the junction unmatched. Germline CDR1 and CDR2: SGHTA and FQGNSA. The CDR3 extends over 15 amino acids. This CDR3 reads CASSLGPRQGTEAFF. Written as DNA, the CDR3 is TGTGCCAGCAGCTTAGGACCGAGACAGGGAACTGAAGCTTTCTTT.